This T cell receptor (beta chain) was found in a study of blood T cells in healthy people across ages. Overall study findings and caveats: Roughly linearly, TCR beta diversity per million T cells fell as age increased.

The table lists this clonotype with a few counts. Its antigen remains unidentified. V gave up 6 bases and J gave up 7 bases; unmatched junction bases: 7. The CDR3 spans 14 residues. Germline CDR1 is SEHNR and CDR2 is FQNEAQ (reference sequence). Collection of ten milliliters of peripheral blood was performed for each donor. It was with a sample-barcoded 5' primer and a J-beta primer mix that a second PCR of roughly 6 to 12 cycles was run. Every cDNA molecule bore a tag from a template-switch adaptor containing 12 random nucleotides. Each single sample gave us at least 2.5 million CDR3-containing paired-end reads. Each CDR3 protein is one row after TCRdb ran MiXCR on the 5' RACE reads. Of about 1,500,000 distinct CDR3 sequences detected, roughly 45% appear once; the ten largest clones hold roughly 7.9%.

J is TRBJ2-1 and V is TRBV7-9; 9 positions match TRBD2. This receptor was identified in a woman younger than 35 in good health. The source material was blood. The CDR3 is CASRMASGKNEQFF. The CDR3 bases are TGTGCCAGCAGAATGGCTAGCGGGAAAAATGAGCAGTTCTTC.